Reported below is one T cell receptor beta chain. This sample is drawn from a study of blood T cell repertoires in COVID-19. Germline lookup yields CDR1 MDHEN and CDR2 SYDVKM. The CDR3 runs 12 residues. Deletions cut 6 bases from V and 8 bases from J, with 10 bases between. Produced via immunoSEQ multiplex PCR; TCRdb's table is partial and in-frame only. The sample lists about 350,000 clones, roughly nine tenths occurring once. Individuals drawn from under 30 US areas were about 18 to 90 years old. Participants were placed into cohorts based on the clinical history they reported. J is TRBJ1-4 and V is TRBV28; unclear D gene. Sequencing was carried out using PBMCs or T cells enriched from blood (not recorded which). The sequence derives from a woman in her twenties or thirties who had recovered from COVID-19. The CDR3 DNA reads TGTGCCAGCAGAACACGAACAGAAAAACTGTTTTTT. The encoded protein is CASRTRTEKLFF.